This T cell receptor (beta chain) was observed in a study of OX40 agonist ivuxolimab in advanced cancers. Study-level information: An anti-OX40 (CD134) antibody with agonistic activity, ivuxolimab, was administered to patients. Dosing consisted of intravenous ivuxolimab at 0.01 to 10 mg/kg every 2 weeks. Overall study findings and caveats: CD8+ T cells were the subset that, on average, had more expanded clones than CD4+.

CDR1 LGHNA and CDR2 YNFKEQ come from the germline V gene. There are 16 residues in the CDR3. Deletions cut 0 bases from V and 9 bases from J, with 17 bases between. This clone occurred a few times. Its specificity is not known. Libraries were prepared by immunoSEQ multiplex PCR; TCRdb keeps only in-frame clonotypes and omits some of them. The sample contains 57,000 or so clones, 70% to 90% of which appear only once. V is TRBV4-2 and J is TRBJ1-4; a possible D gene is TRBD1 (5 bases). The sequence came from an adult with an advanced solid tumor such as melanoma, head and neck, liver or kidney cancer. The input for sequencing was CD4+ or CD8+ T cells sorted from blood, taken in a trial of the OX40 agonist ivuxolimab. The CDR3 protein is CASSQDPTEGSKKLFF. The CDR3 region has the DNA TGTGCCAGCAGCCAAGATCCGACAGAGGGATCGAAAAAACTGTTTTTT.